Given below is one T cell receptor (beta chain) in context. Sequencing used immunoSEQ multiplex PCR; TCRdb keeps in-frame clones, though not all of them. This sample carries 10,000 to 14,000 clones, 70% to 85% of them seen once, and the ten largest clones take 8% to 13%. This sample is drawn from a study of PD-1 blockade in classical Hodgkin lymphoma. From germline, CDR1 is KGHSH and CDR2 LQKENI. The CDR3 is made up of 12 amino acids. The V end was cut by 3 bases, the J end by 4 bases, with 4 bases between. Relapses following autologous stem cell transplantation were seen in all patients, with brentuximab vedotin exposure varying.

The clonotype originates from a human donor with classical Hodgkin lymphoma. This sequence joins TRBV18 and TRBJ1-3; D is undetermined. This material consisted of peripheral blood mononuclear cells (PBMCs), taken at baseline. The CDR3 region is CASSPDGNTIYF. The CDR3 nucleotides are TGTGCCAGCTCACCGGACGGAAACACCATATATTTT.